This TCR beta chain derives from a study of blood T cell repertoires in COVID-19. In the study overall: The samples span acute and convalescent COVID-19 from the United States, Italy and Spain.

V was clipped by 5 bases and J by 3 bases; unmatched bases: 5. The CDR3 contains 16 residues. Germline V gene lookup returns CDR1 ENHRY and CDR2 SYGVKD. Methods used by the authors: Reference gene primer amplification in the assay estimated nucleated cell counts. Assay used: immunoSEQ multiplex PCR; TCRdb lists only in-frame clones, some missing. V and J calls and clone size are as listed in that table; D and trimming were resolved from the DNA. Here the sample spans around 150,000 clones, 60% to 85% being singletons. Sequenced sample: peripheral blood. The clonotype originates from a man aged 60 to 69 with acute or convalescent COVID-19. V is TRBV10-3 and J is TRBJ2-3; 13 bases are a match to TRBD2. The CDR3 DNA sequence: TGTGCCATCAGTACACGGACTAGCGGGGGAACAGATACGCAGTATTTT. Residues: CAISTRTSGGTDTQYF.